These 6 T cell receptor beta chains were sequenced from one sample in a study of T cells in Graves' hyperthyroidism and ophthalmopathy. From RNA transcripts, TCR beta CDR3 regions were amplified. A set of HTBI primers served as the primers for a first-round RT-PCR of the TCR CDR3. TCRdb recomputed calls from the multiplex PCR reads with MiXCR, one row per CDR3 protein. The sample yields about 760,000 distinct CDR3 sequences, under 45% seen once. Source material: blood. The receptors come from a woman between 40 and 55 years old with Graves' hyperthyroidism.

The CDR3 here is CASSSGTGLGSNEKLFF. The DNA of the CDR3 is TGTGCCAGCAGTTCCGGGACGGGCCTGGGGTCTAATGAAAAACTGTTTTTT. The chain couples TRBV12-3 or TRBV12-4 to TRBJ1-4, with D possibly matching TRBD1 (5 bases). Trimming removed 4 bases at V and 3 bases at J, with 18 bases between. The CDR3 is 17 amino acids.

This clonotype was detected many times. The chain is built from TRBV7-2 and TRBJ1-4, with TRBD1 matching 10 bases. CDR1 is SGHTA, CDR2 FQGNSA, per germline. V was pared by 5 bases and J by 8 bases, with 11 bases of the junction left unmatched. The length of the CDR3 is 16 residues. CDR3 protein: CASSPRGTGAREKLFF. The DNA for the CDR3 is TGTGCCAGCAGCCCTAGGGGGACAGGGGCACGGGAAAAACTGTTTTTT.

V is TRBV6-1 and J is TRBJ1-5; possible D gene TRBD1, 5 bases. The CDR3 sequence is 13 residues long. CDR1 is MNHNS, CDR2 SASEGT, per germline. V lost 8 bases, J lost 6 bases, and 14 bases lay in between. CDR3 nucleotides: TGTGCCAGCGACCAGGGTAACCGTCAGCCCCAGCATTTT. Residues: CASDQGNRQPQHF.

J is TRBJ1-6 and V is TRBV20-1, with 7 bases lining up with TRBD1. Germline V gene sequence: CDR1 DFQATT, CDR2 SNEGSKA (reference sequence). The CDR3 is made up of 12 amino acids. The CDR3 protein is CSADREYSPLHF. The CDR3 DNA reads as TGCAGCGCCGACAGGGAATACTCACCCCTCCACTTT.

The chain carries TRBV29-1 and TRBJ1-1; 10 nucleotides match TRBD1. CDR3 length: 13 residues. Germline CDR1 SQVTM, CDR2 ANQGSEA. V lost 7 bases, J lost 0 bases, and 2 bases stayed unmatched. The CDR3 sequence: CSGDRGLNTEAFF. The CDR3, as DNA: TGCAGCGGGGACAGGGGACTGAACACTGAAGCTTTCTTT.

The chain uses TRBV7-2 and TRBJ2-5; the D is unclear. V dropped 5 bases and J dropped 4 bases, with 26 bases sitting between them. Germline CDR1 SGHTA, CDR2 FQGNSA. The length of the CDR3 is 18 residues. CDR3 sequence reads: CASSPTPRRVRIRETQYF. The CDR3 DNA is TGTGCCAGCAGCCCAACACCAAGACGAGTCCGTATTAGAGAGACCCAGTACTTC.